This entry lists 26 T cell receptor beta chains sequenced from one sample in a study of human T cells and chemical hapten exposure. The study extracted total RNA from unfractionated whole blood. TCRdb fed the 5' RACE reads into MiXCR, producing one record per CDR3 protein. The sample holds approximately 110,000 distinct CDR3 sequences, approximately 20% seen once. The receptors stem from a human donor in good health.

The rearrangement joins TRBV3-1 to TRBJ1-1; no definite D call. This CDR3 region has 13 residues. Trimming left V 4 bases short and J 7 bases short, with 13 bases between. Germline CDR1 reads LGHDT; CDR2 reads YNNKEL (reference sequence). The CDR3 reads CASSRGRSGEAFF. The CDR3, as DNA: TGTGCCAGCAGCCGGGGAAGGTCCGGTGAAGCTTTCTTT.

This clonotype was detected only a few times. V gene TRBV7-9 combines with J gene TRBJ1-1; D not certain. The V end lost 3 bases, the J end lost 6 bases, and 11 bases lay between the germline ends. Germline V gene lookup returns CDR1 SEHNR and CDR2 FQNEAQ (reference sequence). This CDR3 has 13 residues. Here the CDR3 DNA reads TGTGCCAGCAGCTTCGATGGTGTGGCTGAAGCTTTCTTT. This encodes CASSFDGVAEAFF.

CDR3 DNA: TGCAGTGCTAGTAGCGGACCCATCACCGGGGAGCTGTTTTTT. As protein: CSASSGPITGELFF. The rearrangement uses TRBV20-1 and TRBJ2-2; a weak D match, TRBD2 (6 bases). The CDR3 is made up of 14 amino acids. V lost 3 bases to trimming and J lost 4 bases, with 12 bases between them. Germline V gene data show CDR1 as DFQATT and CDR2 as SNEGSKA (reference sequence).

This sequence joins TRBV27 and TRBJ2-2; 8 bases line up with TRBD2. Trimming at V came to 2 bases and at J to 1 base, leaving 9 bases not matched to a gene. CDR3 length equals 18 residues. From germline, CDR1 is MNHEY and CDR2 SMNVEV (reference sequence). The CDR3 region has the DNA TGTGCCAGCAGTTTAAGCCTAGCGGGCCTTATGAACACCGGGGAGCTGTTTTTT. It encodes CASSLSLAGLMNTGELFF.

The V and J genes are TRBV13 and TRBJ2-7; 11 positions agree with TRBD2. V lost 5 bases, J lost 1 base, and 4 bases stayed unmatched. The CDR3 extends over 15 amino acids. CDR1 PRHDT and CDR2 FYEKMQ come from the germline V gene (reference sequence). CDR3 DNA: TGTGCCAGCAGCACTGGGACTAGCGGTTCCTACGAGCAGTACTTC. The encoded protein is CASSTGTSGSYEQYF.

This clonotype was recorded at least ten times. The chain recombines TRBV6-4 with TRBJ2-2; TRBD2 matches 10 bases. Germline assignment: CDR1 MRHNA and CDR2 SNTAGT. The CDR3 is 16 amino acids. The junction had 9 bases not matched to a gene; V was cut back by 6 bases and J by 5 bases. DNA of the CDR3: TGTGCCAGCAGCCGTTCTAGCGGGAGCGGTACCGGGGAGCTGTTTTTT. Residues: CASSRSSGSGTGELFF.

This clonotype showed up just a few times. The chain recombines TRBV2 with TRBJ1-1; D is perhaps TRBD1 (5 bases). V gave up 7 bases and J gave up 3 bases, with 21 bases separating them. The V gene's germline CDR1 is SNHLY and CDR2 FYNNEI. The CDR3 loop spans 16 amino acids. The CDR3 DNA follows: TGTGCCAGCACCAAAACTACGGGGGGACTGTACACTGAAGCTTTCTTT. Amino acids: CASTKTTGGLYTEAFF.

This clonotype was seen only a few times. V usage is TRBV20-1 and J usage is TRBJ2-3, with 9 bases that match TRBD2. V lost 5 bases to trimming and J lost 3 bases; unmatched junction nucleotides: 9. This CDR3 contains 15 residues. Germline CDR1 reads DFQATT; CDR2 reads SNEGSKA (reference sequence). The CDR3 DNA sequence: TGCAGTGCTGTGGCGCGGGAGGGCGTAACAGATACGCAGTATTTT. Protein product: CSAVAREGVTDTQYF.

The rearrangement links TRBV4-1 to TRBJ1-2; no clear D gene. V was trimmed by 1 base and J by 12 bases, leaving 15 bases between them. Germline V gene sequence: CDR1 MGHRA, CDR2 YSYEKL. This CDR3 has 13 amino acids. The CDR3 region is CASSQGSRVGDTF. The DNA of the CDR3 is TGCGCCAGCAGCCAAGGTTCCCGAGTCGGCGACACCTTC.

This clonotype turned up a few times. The gene calls are TRBV7-9 and TRBJ2-3, with D tentatively TRBD2 (6 bases). Trimming removed 7 bases at V and 4 bases at J, with 21 bases between. Germline CDR1 reads SEHNR; CDR2 reads FQNEAQ (reference sequence). There are 16 residues in the CDR3. This CDR3 reads CASNPPGPSASDTQYF. Written as DNA, the CDR3 is TGTGCCAGCAACCCCCCAGGGCCTAGCGCGTCAGATACGCAGTATTTT. The full variable domain, rest sourced from reference TRBV7-9 and TRBJ2-3, is DTGVSQNPRHKITKRGQNVTFRCDPISEHNRLYWYRQTLGQGPEFLTYFQNEAQLEKSRLLSDRFSAERPKGSFSTLEIQRTEQGDSAMYLCASNPPGPSASDTQYFGPGTRLTVL.

This clonotype has ten or more counts. The chain couples TRBV7-9 to TRBJ2-3; 7 nucleotides agree with TRBD2. The trim removed 5 bases at V and 1 base at J, leaving 3 bases unmatched. This CDR3 has 14 residues. Germline CDR1 reads SEHNR; CDR2 reads FQNEAQ (reference sequence). The CDR3 sequence: CASSRRGGTDTQYF. The CDR3, as DNA: TGTGCCAGCAGCCGACGGGGGGGCACAGATACGCAGTATTTT. Using reference TRBV7-9 and TRBJ2-3 for the parts outside the CDR3, the full variable domain is DTGVSQNPRHKITKRGQNVTFRCDPISEHNRLYWYRQTLGQGPEFLTYFQNEAQLEKSRLLSDRFSAERPKGSFSTLEIQRTEQGDSAMYLCASSRRGGTDTQYFGPGTRLTVL.

The chain is built from TRBV9 and TRBJ2-7; no firm D call. The V and J ends lost 2 bases and 6 bases respectively, with 9 bases between them. The CDR3 totals 12 residues. From germline, CDR1 is SGDLS and CDR2 YYNGEE. The CDR3, as DNA: TGTGCCAGCAGCGTTTTGGGTAGCGAGCAGTACTTC. Amino acids: CASSVLGSEQYF.

This clonotype showed up just a few times. The chain carries TRBV19 and TRBJ1-1, with 7 bases fitting TRBD1. This CDR3 is built from 14 residues. From germline, CDR1 is LNHDA and CDR2 SQIVND (reference sequence). V lost 2 bases, J lost 7 bases, and 7 bases stayed unmatched. DNA of the CDR3: TGTGCCAGTAGTATAAGGGGGACAGCCCTTGAAGCTTTCTTT. Translating gives CASSIRGTALEAFF.

This clonotype was recorded a few times. V usage is TRBV20-1 and J usage is TRBJ1-5; 7 nucleotides align to TRBD1. CDR1 is DFQATT, CDR2 SNEGSKA, per germline (reference sequence). Germline trimming cut 3 bases from V and 7 bases from J; bases unmatched to any gene: 12. There are 15 residues in the CDR3. The CDR3 nucleotides read TGCAGTGCTAGCAATACAGGTGGGACAGAACAGCCCCAGCATTTT. The encoded protein is CSASNTGGTEQPQHF.

The chain is built from TRBV4-1 and TRBJ1-2, with a possible D match to TRBD1 (6 bases). The CDR3 contains 15 residues. The germline V gene has CDR1 MGHRA and CDR2 YSYEKL. Trimming took 4 bases from V and 6 from J, leaving 18 bases between them. The CDR3 loop reads CASSPEGRGANGYTF. The CDR3 DNA is TGCGCCAGCAGCCCGGAGGGTCGGGGGGCGAATGGCTACACCTTC.

The chain has TRBV20-1 and TRBJ1-2, with D uncertain. Trimming removed 5 bases at V and 7 bases at J, with 11 bases between. Per the germline V gene, CDR1 is DFQATT and CDR2 is SNEGSKA (reference sequence). CDR3 size: 11 residues. CDR3 DNA: TGCAGTGCTGATAGTAGGGTTGGCTACACCTTC. Protein: CSADSRVGYTF.

This clonotype was observed a handful of times. The V call is TRBV5-1, the J call TRBJ2-2, with D possibly being TRBD1 (6 bases). V lost 0 bases and J lost 1, with 10 bases in between. This CDR3 region has 16 residues. The germline CDR1 and CDR2 sequences are SGHRS and YFSETQ. The CDR3 coding sequence is TGCGCCAGCAGCTTGGTGACAGGTGTGAACACCGGGGAGCTGTTTTTT. It is translated as CASSLVTGVNTGELFF.

This clonotype has just one count. The gene calls are TRBV28 and TRBJ2-1, with D unclear. V shed 1 base and J shed 6 bases, with 7 bases lying between them. This CDR3 region has 13 residues. The germline V gene has CDR1 MDHEN and CDR2 SYDVKM. CDR3 in DNA: TGTGCCAGCAGTTTATTCAGCCCCAATGAGCAGTTCTTC. Translated: CASSLFSPNEQFF.

The sample holds a few counts of this clonotype. The rearrangement joins TRBV12-3 or TRBV12-4 to TRBJ1-2; the match to TRBD1 covers 8 bases. V was pared by 5 bases and J by 6 bases, with 14 bases of the junction left unmatched. CDR3 length: 16 amino acids. Here the CDR3 reads CASSLHVRQGTNGYTF. CDR3 sequence (DNA): TGTGCCAGCAGTCTTCACGTTCGACAGGGGACAAATGGCTACACCTTC.

The chain carries TRBV20-1 and TRBJ2-1; TRBD2 aligns across 7 bases. This CDR3 is 16 amino acids long. Losses at the gene ends were 0 bases for V and 6 bases for J; bases not matched to a gene: 11. Germline values: CDR1 DFQATT, CDR2 SNEGSKA (reference sequence). The DNA of the CDR3 is TGCAGTGCTAGAGATCCGCGGGAGAGTGGTACCAATGAGCAGTTCTTC. As protein: CSARDPRESGTNEQFF.

This clonotype has more than one count but fewer than ten. The genes are TRBV14 and TRBJ2-2; D possibly corresponds to TRBD2 (6 bases). The CDR3 runs to 15 residues. V was shortened by 0 bases and J by 6 bases, with 11 bases between the two germline ends. Germline V gene lookup returns CDR1 SGHDN and CDR2 FVKESK. This CDR3 reads CASSQDIWGAGELFF. The CDR3, as DNA: TGTGCCAGCAGCCAAGACATTTGGGGGGCCGGGGAGCTGTTTTTT. The whole variable domain, remainder taken from reference TRBV14 and TRBJ2-2, is EAGVTQFPSHSVIEKGQTVTLRCDPISGHDNLYWYRRVMGKEIKFLLHFVKESKQDESGMPNNRFLAERTGGTYSTLKVQPAELEDSGVYFCASSQDIWGAGELFFGEGSRLTVL.

The J gene is TRBJ1-1, the V gene TRBV18, with TRBD1 as a possible D gene (5 bases). With 3 bases removed from V and 2 bases from J, the gap between germline ends came to 10 bases. The CDR3 is 14 amino acids. Per germline, CDR1 KGHSH and CDR2 LQKENI. CDR3 sequence reads: CASSPSGTNTEAFF. DNA of the CDR3: TGTGCCAGCTCACCCTCCGGGACCAACACTGAAGCTTTCTTT.

This clonotype was detected only a few times. The rearrangement links TRBV20-1 to TRBJ2-5; tentatively, D is TRBD2 (6 bases). Germline CDR1 reads DFQATT; CDR2 reads SNEGSKA (reference sequence). This CDR3 contains 15 residues. Trimming pared 3 bases from V and 4 bases from J, leaving 18 bases between. CDR3 region: CSARGPQTGGETQYF. CDR3 nucleotide sequence: TGCAGTGCTAGGGGCCCGCAAACCGGGGGAGAGACCCAGTACTTC.

The chain combines TRBV9 with TRBJ2-7; 15 bases fit TRBD2. The J segment lost 4 bases and the V segment lost 0 bases, leaving 2 bases of the junction unmatched. Germline-derived CDR1 and CDR2 are SGDLS and YYNGEE. The CDR3 has 16 amino acids. The CDR3 here is CASSVGGLAGGYEQYF. For the CDR3, the DNA is TGTGCCAGCAGCGTAGGGGGACTAGCGGGGGGATACGAGCAGTACTTC. Together with reference TRBV9 and TRBJ2-7, the CDR3 gives the full variable domain: DSGVTQTPKHLITATGQRVTLRCSPRSGDLSVYWYQQSLDQGLQFLIQYYNGEERAKGNILERFSAQQFPDLHSELNLSSLELGDSALYFCASSVGGLAGGYEQYFGPGTRLTVT.

The chain couples TRBV28 to TRBJ2-5, with D possibly being TRBD2 (7 bases). Trimming left V 7 bases short and J 4 bases short, with 19 bases between. The germline gives CDR1 MDHEN, CDR2 SYDVKM. This CDR3 is 15 amino acids long. The CDR3: CASTGRGATRETQYF. The CDR3 nucleotides read TGTGCCAGCACGGGGAGGGGGGCCACGCGAGAGACCCAGTACTTC. Full variable domain (rest looked up from reference TRBV28 and TRBJ2-5): DVKVTQSSRYLVKRTGEKVFLECVQDMDHENMFWYRQDPGLGLRLIYFSYDVKMKEKGDIPEGYSVSREKKERFSLILESASTNQTSMYLCASTGRGATRETQYFGPGTRLLVL.

CDR3 region: CASSQAGMHKDTQYF. CDR3 DNA sequence: TGTGCCAGCAGCCAGGCGGGGATGCACAAAGATACGCAGTATTTT. The chain has TRBV4-2 and TRBJ2-3; D may be TRBD2 (6 bases). The V gene's germline CDR1 is LGHNA and CDR2 YNFKEQ. The CDR3 has 15 residues. Trimming shortened V by 3 bases and J by 5 bases, and 15 bases separated the two germline ends.